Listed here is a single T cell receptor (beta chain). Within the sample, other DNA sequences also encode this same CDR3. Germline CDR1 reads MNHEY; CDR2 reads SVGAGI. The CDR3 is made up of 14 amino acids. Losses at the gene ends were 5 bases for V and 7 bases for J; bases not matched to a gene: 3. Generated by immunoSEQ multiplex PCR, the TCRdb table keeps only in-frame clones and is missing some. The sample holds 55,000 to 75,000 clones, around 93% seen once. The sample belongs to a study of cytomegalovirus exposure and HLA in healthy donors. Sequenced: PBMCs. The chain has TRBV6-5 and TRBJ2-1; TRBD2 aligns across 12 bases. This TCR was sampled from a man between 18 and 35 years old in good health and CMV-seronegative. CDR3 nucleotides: TGTGCCAGCAGTCGGACTAGCGGGGATAATGAGCAGTTCTTC. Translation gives CASSRTSGDNEQFF.